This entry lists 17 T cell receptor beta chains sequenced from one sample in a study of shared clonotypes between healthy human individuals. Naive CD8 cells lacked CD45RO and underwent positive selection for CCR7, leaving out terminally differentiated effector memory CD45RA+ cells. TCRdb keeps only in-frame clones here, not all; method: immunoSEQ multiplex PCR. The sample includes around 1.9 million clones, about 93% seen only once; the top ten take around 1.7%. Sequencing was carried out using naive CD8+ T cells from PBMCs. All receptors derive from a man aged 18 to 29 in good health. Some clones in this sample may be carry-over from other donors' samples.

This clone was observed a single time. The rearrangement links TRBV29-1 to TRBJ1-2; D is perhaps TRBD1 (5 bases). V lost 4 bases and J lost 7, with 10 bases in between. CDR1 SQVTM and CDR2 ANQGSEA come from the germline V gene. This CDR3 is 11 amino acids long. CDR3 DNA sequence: TGCAGCGTTGGGGACTTTCCTGGCTACACCTTC. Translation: CSVGDFPGYTF.

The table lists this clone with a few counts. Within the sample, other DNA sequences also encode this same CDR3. The DNA of the CDR3 is TGTGCCAGTAGGGTAGACAGGGAAGGAGATCAGCCCCAGCATTTT. The encoded protein is CASRVDREGDQPQHF. This chain uses TRBV19 with TRBJ1-5, with 7 bases identical to TRBD1. Germline V CDR1 and CDR2: LNHDA, SQIVND (reference sequence). V was pared by 6 bases and J by 5 bases, with 10 bases of the junction left unmatched. CDR3 length equals 15 residues.

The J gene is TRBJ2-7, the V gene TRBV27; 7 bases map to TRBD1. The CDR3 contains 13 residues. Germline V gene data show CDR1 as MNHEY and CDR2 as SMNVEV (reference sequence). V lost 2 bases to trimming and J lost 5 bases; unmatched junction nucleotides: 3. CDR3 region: CASSLDRVHEQYF. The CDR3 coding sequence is TGTGCCAGCAGTTTAGACAGGGTCCACGAGCAGTACTTC.

DNA of the CDR3: TGTGCCAGCGGTGTTGGCTGGGGCAATCAGCCCCAGCATTTT. Protein: CASGVGWGNQPQHF. This chain joins TRBV28 and TRBJ1-5, with D unclear. The CDR3 covers 14 residues. Trimming took off 8 bases at V and 2 bases at J, with 13 bases between the two ends. Germline V gives CDR1 MDHEN, CDR2 SYDVKM.

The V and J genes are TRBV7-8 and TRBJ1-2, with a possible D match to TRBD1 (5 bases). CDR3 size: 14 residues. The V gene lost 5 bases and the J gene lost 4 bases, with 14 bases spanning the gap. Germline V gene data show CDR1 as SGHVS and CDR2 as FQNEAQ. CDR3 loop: CASSLWGSPYGYTF. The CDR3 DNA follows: TGTGCCAGCAGCCTGTGGGGCAGCCCCTATGGCTACACCTTC.

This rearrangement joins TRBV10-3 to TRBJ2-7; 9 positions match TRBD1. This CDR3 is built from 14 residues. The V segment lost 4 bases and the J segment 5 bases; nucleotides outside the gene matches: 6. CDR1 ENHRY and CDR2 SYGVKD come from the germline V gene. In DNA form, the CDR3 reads TGTGCCATCAGTGCCGGGACAGGGAGCGACGAGCAGTACTTC. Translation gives CAISAGTGSDEQYF.

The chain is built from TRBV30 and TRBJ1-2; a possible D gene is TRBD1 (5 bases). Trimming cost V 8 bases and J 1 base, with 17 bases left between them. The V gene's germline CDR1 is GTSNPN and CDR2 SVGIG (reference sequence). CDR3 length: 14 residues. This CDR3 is CAREGTVDNYGYTF. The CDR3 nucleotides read TGTGCCCGAGAAGGGACCGTCGATAACTATGGCTACACCTTC.

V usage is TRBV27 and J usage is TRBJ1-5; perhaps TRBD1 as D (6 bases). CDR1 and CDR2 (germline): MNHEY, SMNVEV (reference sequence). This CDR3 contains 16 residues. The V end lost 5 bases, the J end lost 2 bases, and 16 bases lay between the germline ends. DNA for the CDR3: TGTGCCAGCAGTAAAAACAGGGTTGACGGCAATCAGCCCCAGCATTTT. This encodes CASSKNRVDGNQPQHF.

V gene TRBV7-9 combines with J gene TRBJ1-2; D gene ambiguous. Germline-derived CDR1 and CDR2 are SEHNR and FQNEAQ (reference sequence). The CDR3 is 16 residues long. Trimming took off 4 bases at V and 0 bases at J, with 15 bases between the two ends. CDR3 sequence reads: CASSSLNGETNYGYTF. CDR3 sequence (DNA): TGTGCCAGCAGCTCCCTAAACGGGGAGACTAACTATGGCTACACCTTC.

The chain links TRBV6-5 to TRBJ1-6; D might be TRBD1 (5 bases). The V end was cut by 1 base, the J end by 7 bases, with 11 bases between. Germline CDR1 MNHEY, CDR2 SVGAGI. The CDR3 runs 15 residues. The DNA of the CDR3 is TGTGCCAGCAGTTACTATGAGACAGCAAATTCACCCCTCCACTTT. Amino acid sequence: CASSYYETANSPLHF.

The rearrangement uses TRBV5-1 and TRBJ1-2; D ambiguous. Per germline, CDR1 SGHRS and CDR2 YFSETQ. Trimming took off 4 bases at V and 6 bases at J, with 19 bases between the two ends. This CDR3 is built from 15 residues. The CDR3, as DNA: TGCGCCAGCAGCCGGGCGACCATAGGAGGGAATGGCTACACCTTC. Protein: CASSRATIGGNGYTF.

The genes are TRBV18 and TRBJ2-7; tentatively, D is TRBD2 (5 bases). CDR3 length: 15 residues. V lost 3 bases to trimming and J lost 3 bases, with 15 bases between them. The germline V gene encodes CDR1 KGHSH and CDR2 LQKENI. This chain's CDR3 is CASSPVSGDSYEQYF. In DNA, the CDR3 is TGTGCCAGCTCACCTGTCAGCGGAGATAGCTACGAGCAGTACTTC.

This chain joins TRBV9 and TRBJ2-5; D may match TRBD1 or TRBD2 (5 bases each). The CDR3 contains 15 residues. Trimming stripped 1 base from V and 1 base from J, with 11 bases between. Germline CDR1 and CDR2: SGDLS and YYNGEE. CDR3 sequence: CASSVSGTLQETQYF. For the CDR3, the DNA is TGTGCCAGCAGCGTATCCGGGACGCTCCAAGAGACCCAGTACTTC.

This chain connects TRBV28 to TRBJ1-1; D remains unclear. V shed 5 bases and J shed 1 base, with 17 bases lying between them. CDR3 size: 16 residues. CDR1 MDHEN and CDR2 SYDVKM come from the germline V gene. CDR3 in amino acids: CASSLRGSGTNTEAFF. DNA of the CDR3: TGTGCCAGCAGTCTCCGCGGTTCTGGTACGAACACTGAAGCTTTCTTT. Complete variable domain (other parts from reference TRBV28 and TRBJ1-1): DVKVTQSSRYLVKRTGEKVFLECVQDMDHENMFWYRQDPGLGLRLIYFSYDVKMKEKGDIPEGYSVSREKKERFSLILESASTNQTSMYLCASSLRGSGTNTEAFFGQGTRLTVV.

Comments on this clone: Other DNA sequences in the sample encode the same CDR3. CDR3: CASSIDNSYEQYF. CDR3 nucleotides: TGTGCCAGTAGTATCGACAACTCCTACGAGCAGTACTTC. The rearrangement links TRBV19 to TRBJ2-7, with D unclear. The CDR3 contains 13 residues. Germline lookup yields CDR1 LNHDA and CDR2 SQIVND (reference sequence). V lost 3 bases and J lost 0, with 6 bases in between.

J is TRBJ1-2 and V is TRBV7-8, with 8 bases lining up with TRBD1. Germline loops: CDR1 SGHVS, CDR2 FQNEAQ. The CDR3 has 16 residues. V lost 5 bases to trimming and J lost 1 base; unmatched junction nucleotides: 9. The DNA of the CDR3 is TGTGCCAGCAGCCACCCTGGACAGGGTTTTAACTATGGCTACACCTTC. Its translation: CASSHPGQGFNYGYTF.

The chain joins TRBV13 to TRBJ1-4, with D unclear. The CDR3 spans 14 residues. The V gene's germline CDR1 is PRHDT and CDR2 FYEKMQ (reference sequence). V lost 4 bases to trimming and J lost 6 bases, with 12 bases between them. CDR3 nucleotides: TGTGCCAGCAGCTACAGTGGAGGCGATGAAAAACTGTTTTTT. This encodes CASSYSGGDEKLFF.